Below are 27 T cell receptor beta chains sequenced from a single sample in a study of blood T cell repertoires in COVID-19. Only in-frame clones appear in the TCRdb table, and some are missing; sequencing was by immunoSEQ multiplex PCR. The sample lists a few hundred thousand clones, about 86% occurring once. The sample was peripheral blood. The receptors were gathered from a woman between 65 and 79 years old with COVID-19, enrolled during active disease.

The chain's CDR3 is CASSPSGQSNQPQHF. The DNA for the CDR3 is TGTGCCAGCAGCCCATCGGGACAGAGCAATCAGCCCCAGCATTTT. The rearrangement joins TRBV6-2 or TRBV6-3 to TRBJ1-5, with 7 positions matching TRBD1. Germline-derived CDR1 and CDR2 are MNHEY and SVGEGT. CDR3 length equals 15 residues. The trim removed 6 bases at V and 1 base at J, leaving 6 bases unmatched.

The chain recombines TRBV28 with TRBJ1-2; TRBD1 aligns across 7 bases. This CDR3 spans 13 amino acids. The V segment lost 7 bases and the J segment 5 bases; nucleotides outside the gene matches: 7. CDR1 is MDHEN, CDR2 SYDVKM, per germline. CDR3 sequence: CASTFGTVYGYTF. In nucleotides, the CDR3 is TGTGCCAGCACTTTCGGGACAGTTTATGGCTACACCTTC.

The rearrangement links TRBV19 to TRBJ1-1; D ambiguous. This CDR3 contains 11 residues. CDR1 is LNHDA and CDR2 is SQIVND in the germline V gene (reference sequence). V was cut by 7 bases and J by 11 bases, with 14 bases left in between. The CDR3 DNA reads TGTGCCAGTACCCATGGACTGGAGGCTTTCTTT. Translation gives CASTHGLEAFF.

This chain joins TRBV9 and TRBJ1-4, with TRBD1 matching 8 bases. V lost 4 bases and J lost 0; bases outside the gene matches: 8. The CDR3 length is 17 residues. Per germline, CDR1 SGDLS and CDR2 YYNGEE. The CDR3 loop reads CASSFRGTGATNEKLFF. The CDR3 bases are TGTGCCAGCAGCTTTAGGGGGACAGGAGCAACTAATGAAAAACTGTTTTTT.

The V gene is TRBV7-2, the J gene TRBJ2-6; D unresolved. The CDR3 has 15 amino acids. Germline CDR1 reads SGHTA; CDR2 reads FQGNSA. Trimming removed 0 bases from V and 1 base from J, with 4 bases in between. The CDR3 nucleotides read TGTGCCAGCAGCTTAGCCGTATCTGGGGCCAACGTCCTGACTTTC. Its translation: CASSLAVSGANVLTF.

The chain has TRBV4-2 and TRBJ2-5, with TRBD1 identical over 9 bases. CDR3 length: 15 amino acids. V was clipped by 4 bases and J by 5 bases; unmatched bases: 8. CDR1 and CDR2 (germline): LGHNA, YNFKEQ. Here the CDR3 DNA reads TGTGCCAGCAGCCTTCTACAGGGGGCGGGGGAGACCCAGTACTTC. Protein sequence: CASSLLQGAGETQYF.

The CDR3 region has the DNA TGTGCCACCAGCAGAGATATGGGGGCGCGTGGTACTGAAGCTTTCTTT. Amino acid sequence: CATSRDMGARGTEAFF. V usage is TRBV15 and J usage is TRBJ1-1; weak D call: TRBD1 (6 bases). The V and J ends lost 0 bases and 5 bases respectively, with 16 bases between them. Germline V gene lookup returns CDR1 LNHNV and CDR2 YYDKDF (reference sequence). This CDR3 comprises 16 residues.

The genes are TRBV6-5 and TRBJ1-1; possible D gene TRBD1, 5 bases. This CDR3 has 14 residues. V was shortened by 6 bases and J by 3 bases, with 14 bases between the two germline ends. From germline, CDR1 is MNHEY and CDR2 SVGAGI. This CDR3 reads CASSWDRGDTEAFF. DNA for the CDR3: TGTGCCAGCAGCTGGGATAGGGGTGACACTGAAGCTTTCTTT.

The CDR3 bases are TGTGCCAGCAGTGGGTCGGCACTAGCCATAACCGGGGAGCTGTTTTTT. Translation gives CASSGSALAITGELFF. This chain connects TRBV2 to TRBJ2-2; TRBD2 is a possible D gene (6 bases). The CDR3 has 16 amino acids. V lost 4 bases and J 5 bases, leaving 17 bases between the germline ends. Per the germline V gene, CDR1 is SNHLY and CDR2 is FYNNEI.

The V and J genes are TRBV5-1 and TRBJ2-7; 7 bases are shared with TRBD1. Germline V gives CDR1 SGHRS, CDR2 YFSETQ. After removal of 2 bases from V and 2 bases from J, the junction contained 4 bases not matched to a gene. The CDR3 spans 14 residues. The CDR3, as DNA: TGCGCCAGCAGCTTTCCGGGACAGACCTACGAGCAGTACTTC. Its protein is CASSFPGQTYEQYF.

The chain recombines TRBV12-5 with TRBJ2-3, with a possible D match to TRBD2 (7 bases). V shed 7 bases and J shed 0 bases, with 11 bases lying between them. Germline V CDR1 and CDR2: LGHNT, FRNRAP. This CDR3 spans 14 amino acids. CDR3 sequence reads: CASAGGLSTDTQYF. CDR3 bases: TGTGCTAGTGCCGGGGGGCTAAGCACAGATACGCAGTATTTT.

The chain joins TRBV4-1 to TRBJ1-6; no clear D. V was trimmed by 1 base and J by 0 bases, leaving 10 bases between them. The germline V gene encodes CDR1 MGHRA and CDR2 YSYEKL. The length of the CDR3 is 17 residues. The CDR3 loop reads CASSQGVASSYNSPLHF. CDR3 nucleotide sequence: TGCGCCAGCAGCCAAGGAGTCGCGAGCTCCTATAATTCACCCCTCCACTTT.

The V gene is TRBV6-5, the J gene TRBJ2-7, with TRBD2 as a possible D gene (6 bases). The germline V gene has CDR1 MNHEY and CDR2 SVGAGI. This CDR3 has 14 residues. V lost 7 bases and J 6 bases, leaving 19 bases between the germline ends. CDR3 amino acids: CASISGGLGSEQYF. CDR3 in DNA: TGTGCCAGCATCTCCGGTGGCCTCGGGAGCGAGCAGTACTTC.

CDR3 DNA: TGTGCCTGGAGTGTCATCGGGGGGGCCTACAATGAGCAGTTCTTC. Translated, it gives CAWSVIGGAYNEQFF. The chain is built from TRBV30 and TRBJ2-1; 8 nucleotides line up with TRBD2. CDR3 length equals 15 residues. The V gene end was trimmed by 0 bases and the J gene end by 2 bases; junction bases not matched to a gene: 3. The germline V gene has CDR1 GTSNPN and CDR2 SVGIG (reference sequence).

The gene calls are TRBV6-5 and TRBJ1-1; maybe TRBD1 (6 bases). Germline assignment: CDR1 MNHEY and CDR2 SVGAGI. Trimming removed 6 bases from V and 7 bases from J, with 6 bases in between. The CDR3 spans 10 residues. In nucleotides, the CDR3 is TGTGCCAGCAGGGACAGTGAAGCTTTCTTT. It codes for CASRDSEAFF.

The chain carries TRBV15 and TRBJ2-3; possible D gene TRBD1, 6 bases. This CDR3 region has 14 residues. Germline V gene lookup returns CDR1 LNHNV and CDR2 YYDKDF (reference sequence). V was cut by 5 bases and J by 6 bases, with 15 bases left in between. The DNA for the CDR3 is TGTGCCACCAGCGGACAGACAGGTGGGGATACGCAGTATTTT. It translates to CATSGQTGGDTQYF.

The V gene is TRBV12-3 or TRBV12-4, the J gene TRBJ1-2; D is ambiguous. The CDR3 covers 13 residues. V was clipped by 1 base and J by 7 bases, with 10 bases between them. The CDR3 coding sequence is TGTGCCAGCAGTTTAGGAGGAGGGAGTGGCTACACCTTC. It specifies CASSLGGGSGYTF.

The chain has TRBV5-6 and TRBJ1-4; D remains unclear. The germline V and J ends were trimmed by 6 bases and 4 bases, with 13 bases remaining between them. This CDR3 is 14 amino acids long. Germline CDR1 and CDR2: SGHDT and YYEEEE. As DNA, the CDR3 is TGTGCCAGCATCAGGATGGGAGGTAATGAAAAACTGTTTTTT. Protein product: CASIRMGGNEKLFF.

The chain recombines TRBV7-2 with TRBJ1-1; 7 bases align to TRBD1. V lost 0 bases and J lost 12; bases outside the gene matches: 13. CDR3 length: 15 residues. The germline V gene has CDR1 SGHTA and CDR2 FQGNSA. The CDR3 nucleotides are TGTGCCAGCAGCTTAGCGTATTGGCAGGGGGAAAGGACTTTCTTT. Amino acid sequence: CASSLAYWQGERTFF.

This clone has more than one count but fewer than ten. CDR3: CASSFLGTDTQYF. As DNA, the CDR3 is TGTGCCAGCAGTTTCCTAGGAACAGATACGCAGTATTTT. The chain links TRBV6-6 to TRBJ2-3; D gene uncertain. Trimming removed 4 bases from V and 3 bases from J, with 8 bases in between. The CDR3 extends over 13 amino acids. Germline lookup yields CDR1 MNHNY and CDR2 SVGAGI (reference sequence).

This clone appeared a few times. CDR3 sequence: CASSIRDRGGTGELFF. The DNA of the CDR3 is TGTGCCAGTAGTATACGGGACAGGGGAGGTACCGGGGAGCTGTTTTTT. The rearrangement uses TRBV19 and TRBJ2-2; 10 positions match TRBD1. CDR3 length equals 16 residues. After removal of 2 bases from V and 5 bases from J, the junction contained 5 bases not matched to a gene. The V gene's germline CDR1 is LNHDA and CDR2 SQIVND (reference sequence). The full variable domain, with the rest looked up from reference TRBV19 and TRBJ2-2, is DGGITQSPKYLFRKEGQNVTLSCEQNLNHDAMYWYRQDPGQGLRLIYYSQIVNDFQKGDIAEGYSVSREKKESFPLTVTSAQKNPTAFYLCASSIRDRGGTGELFFGEGSRLTVL.

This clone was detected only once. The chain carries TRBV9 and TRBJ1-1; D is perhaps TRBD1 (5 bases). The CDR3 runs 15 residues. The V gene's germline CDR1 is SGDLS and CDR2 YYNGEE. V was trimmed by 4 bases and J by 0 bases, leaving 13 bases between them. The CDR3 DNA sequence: TGTGCCAGCAGCAAGGATTTAGGGGTGAACACTGAAGCTTTCTTT. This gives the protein CASSKDLGVNTEAFF.

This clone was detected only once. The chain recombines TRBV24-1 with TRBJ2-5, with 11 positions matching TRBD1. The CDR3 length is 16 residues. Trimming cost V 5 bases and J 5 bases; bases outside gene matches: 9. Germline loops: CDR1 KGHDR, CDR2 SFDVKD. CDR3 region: CATSALGTGGYETQYF. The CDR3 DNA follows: TGTGCCACCAGTGCCCTTGGGACAGGGGGGTATGAGACCCAGTACTTC.

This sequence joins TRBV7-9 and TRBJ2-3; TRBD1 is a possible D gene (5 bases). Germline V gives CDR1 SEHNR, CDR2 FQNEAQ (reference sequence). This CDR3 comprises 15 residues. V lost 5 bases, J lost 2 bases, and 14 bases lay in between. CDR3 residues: CASSLDRYNTDTQYF. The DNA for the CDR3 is TGTGCCAGCAGCCTAGACAGATATAACACAGATACGCAGTATTTT.

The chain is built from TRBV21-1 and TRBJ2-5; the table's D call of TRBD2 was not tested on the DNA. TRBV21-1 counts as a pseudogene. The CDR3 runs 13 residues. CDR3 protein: CASSKRSWETQYF. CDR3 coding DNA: TGTGCCAGCAGCAAACGGAGCTGGGAGACCCAGTACTTC.

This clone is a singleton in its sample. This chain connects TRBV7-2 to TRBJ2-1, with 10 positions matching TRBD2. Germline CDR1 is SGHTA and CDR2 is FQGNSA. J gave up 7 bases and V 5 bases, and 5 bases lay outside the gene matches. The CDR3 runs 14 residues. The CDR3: CASSAGLARNEQFF. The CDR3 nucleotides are TGTGCCAGCAGCGCGGGACTAGCGAGGAATGAGCAGTTCTTC.

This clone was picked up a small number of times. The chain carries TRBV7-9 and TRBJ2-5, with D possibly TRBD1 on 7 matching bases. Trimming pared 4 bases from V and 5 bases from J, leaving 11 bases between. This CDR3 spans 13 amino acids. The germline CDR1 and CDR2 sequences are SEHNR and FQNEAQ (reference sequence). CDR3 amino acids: CASSSTGRETQYF. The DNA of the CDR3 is TGTGCCAGCAGCTCGACAGGGAGGGAGACCCAGTACTTC.